This TCR beta chain is from a study of T cell repertoires in cytomegalovirus infection. TCRdb independently ran MiXCR on the reads; one entry per CDR3 protein. The sample has around 770,000 distinct CDR3 sequences, under 35% seen once. With 9 bases clipped from V and 2 bases from J, the junction kept 8 bases outside the gene matches. This CDR3 has 14 amino acids. Points from the study as a whole: CMV-specific TCR beta clonotypes restricted by HLA-C dominated the ex vivo response. People with CMV and the relevant HLA were identified by cumulative public TCR beta family frequency.

Points on this clonotype: The antigen is unknown.

The source was cultured CD8+ T cells from PBMCs, collected from culture after CMV antigen stimulation. This TCR was sampled from a human donor in good health (CMV status not recorded). Some clones in this sample may be carry-over from other donors' samples. This sequence joins TRBV12-3 or TRBV12-4 and TRBJ2-3; 7 positions match TRBD2. This CDR3 reads CASLGGTFTDTQYF. CDR3 sequence (DNA): TGTGCCAGTCTGGGGGGGACCTTCACAGATACGCAGTATTTT.